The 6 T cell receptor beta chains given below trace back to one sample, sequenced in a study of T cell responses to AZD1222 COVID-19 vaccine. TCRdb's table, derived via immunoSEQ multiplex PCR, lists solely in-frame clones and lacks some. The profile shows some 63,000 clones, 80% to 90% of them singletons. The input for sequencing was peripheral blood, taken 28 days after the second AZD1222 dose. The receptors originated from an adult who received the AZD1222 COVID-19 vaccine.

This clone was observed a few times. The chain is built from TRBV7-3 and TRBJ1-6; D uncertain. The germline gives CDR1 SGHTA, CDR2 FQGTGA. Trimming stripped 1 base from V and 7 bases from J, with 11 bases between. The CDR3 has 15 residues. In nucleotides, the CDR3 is TGTGCCAGCAGCTTAAAACCGGGGTGGAATTCACCCCTCCACTTT. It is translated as CASSLKPGWNSPLHF. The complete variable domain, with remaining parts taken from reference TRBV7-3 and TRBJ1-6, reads GAGVSQTPSNKVTEKGKYVELRCDPISGHTALYWYRQSLGQGPEFLIYFQGTGAADDSGLPNDRFFAVRPEGSVSTLKIQRTERGDSAVYLCASSLKPGWNSPLHFGNGTRLTVT.

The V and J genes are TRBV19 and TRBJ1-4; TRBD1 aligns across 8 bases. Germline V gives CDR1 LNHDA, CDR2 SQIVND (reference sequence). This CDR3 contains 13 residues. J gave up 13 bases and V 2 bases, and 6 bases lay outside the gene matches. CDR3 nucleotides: TGTGCCAGTAGTATAACAGGCGGACAGGGACTGTTTTTT. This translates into CASSITGGQGLFF.

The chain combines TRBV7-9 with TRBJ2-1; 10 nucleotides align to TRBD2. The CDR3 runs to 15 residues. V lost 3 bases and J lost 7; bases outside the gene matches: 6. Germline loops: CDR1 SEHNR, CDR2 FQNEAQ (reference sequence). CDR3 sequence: CASSFLAGASNEQFF. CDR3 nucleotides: TGTGCCAGCAGCTTCCTAGCGGGAGCTAGTAATGAGCAGTTCTTC. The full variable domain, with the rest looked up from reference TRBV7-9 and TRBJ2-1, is DTGVSQNPRHKITKRGQNVTFRCDPISEHNRLYWYRQTLGQGPEFLTYFQNEAQLEKSRLLSDRFSAERPKGSFSTLEIQRTEQGDSAMYLCASSFLAGASNEQFFGPGTRLTVL.

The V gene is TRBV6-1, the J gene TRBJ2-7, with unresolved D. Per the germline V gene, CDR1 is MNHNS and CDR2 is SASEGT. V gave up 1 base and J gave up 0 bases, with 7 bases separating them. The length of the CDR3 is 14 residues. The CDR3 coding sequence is TGTGCCAGCAGTGAAGGGGTTAGCTCCTACGAGCAGTACTTC. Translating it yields CASSEGVSSYEQYF.

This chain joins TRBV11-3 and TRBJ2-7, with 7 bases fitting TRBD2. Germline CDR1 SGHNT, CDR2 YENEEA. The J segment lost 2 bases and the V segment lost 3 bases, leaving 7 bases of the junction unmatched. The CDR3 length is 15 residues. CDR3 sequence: CASSFRTSDTYEQYF. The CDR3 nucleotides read TGTGCCAGCAGCTTCCGAACTAGCGATACCTACGAGCAGTACTTC.

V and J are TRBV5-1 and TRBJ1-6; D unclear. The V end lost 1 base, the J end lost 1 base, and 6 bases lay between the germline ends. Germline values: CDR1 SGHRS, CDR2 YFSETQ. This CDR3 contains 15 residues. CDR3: CASSLLQSYNSPLHF. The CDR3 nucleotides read TGCGCCAGCAGCTTGTTGCAATCCTATAATTCACCCCTCCACTTT.